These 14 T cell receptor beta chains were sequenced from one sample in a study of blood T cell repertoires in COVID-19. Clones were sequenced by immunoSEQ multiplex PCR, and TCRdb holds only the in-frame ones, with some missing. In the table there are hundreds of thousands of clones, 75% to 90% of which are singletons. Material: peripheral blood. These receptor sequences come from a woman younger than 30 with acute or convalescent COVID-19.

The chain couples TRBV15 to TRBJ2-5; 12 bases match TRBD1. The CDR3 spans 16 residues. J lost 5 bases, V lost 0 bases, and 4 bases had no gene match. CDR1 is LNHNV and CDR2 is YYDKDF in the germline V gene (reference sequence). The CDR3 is CATSRDGTGGWETQYF. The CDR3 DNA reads TGTGCCACCAGCAGAGATGGGACAGGGGGCTGGGAGACCCAGTACTTC.

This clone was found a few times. The chain's CDR3 is CASSHGQAANTIYF. The CDR3 DNA follows: TGCGCCAGCAGTCACGGACAGGCGGCAAACACCATATATTTT. The gene calls are TRBV23-1 and TRBJ1-3, with 7 bases aligning to TRBD1. TRBV23-1 is an ORF, with its function uncertain. This CDR3 spans 14 amino acids. The ends lost 3 bases at V and 6 bases at J; junction bases unmatched: 5.

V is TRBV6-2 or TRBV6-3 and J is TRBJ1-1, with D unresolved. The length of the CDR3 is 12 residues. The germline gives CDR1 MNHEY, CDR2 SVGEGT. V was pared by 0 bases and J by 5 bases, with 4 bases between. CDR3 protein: CASSYSETEAFF. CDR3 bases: TGTGCCAGCAGTTACTCGGAGACTGAAGCTTTCTTT.

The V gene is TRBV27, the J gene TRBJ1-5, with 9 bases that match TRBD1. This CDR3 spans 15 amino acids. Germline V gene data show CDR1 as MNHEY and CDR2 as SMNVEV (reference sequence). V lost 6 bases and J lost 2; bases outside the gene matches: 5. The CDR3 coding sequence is TGTGCCAGCAGGTCACAGGGGGCGGGCAATCAGCCCCAGCATTTT. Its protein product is CASRSQGAGNQPQHF.

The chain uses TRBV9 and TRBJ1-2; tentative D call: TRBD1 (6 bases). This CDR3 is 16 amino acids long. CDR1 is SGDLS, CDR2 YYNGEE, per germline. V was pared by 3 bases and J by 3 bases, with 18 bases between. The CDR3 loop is CASSAGGAPGHYGYTF. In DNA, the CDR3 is TGTGCCAGCAGCGCGGGGGGGGCGCCAGGGCACTATGGCTACACCTTC.

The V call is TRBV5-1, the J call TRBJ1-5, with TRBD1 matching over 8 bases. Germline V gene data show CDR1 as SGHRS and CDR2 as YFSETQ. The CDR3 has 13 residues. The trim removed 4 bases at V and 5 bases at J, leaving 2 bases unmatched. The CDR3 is CASSTDRDQPQHF. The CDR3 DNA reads TGCGCCAGCAGCACGGACAGGGATCAGCCCCAGCATTTT. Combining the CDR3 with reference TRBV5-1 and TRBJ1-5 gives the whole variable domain KAGVTQTPRYLIKTRGQQVTLSCSPISGHRSVSWYQQTPGQGLQFLFEYFSETQRNKGNFPGRFSGRQFSNSRSEMNVSTLELGDSALYLCASSTDRDQPQHFGDGTRLSIL.

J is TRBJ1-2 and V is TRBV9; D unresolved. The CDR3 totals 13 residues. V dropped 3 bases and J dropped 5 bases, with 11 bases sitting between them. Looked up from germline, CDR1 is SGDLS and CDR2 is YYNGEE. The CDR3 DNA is TGTGCCAGCAGCGCCGGGGTGTCGTATGGCTACACCTTC. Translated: CASSAGVSYGYTF. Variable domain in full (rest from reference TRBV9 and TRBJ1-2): DSGVTQTPKHLITATGQRVTLRCSPRSGDLSVYWYQQSLDQGLQFLIQYYNGEERAKGNILERFSAQQFPDLHSELNLSSLELGDSALYFCASSAGVSYGYTFGSGTRLTVV.

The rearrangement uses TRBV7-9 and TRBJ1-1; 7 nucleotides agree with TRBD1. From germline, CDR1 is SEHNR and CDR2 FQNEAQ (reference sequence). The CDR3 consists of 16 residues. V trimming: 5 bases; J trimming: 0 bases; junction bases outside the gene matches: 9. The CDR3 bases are TGTGCCAGCAGCGTTGGGACAGCCAACATGAACACTGAAGCTTTCTTT. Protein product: CASSVGTANMNTEAFF.

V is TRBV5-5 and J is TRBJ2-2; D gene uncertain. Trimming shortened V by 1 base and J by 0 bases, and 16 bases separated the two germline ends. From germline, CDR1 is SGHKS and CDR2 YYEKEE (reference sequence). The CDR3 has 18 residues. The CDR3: CASSLNPLRQPNTGELFF. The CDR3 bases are TGTGCCAGCAGCTTGAACCCTTTGCGGCAGCCGAACACCGGGGAGCTGTTTTTT.

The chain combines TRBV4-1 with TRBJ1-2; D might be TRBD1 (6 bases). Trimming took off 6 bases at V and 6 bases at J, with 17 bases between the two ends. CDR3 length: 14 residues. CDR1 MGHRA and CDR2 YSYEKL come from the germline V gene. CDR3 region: CASRSTPGADGYTF. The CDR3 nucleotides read TGCGCCAGCAGATCTACCCCAGGGGCGGATGGCTACACCTTC.

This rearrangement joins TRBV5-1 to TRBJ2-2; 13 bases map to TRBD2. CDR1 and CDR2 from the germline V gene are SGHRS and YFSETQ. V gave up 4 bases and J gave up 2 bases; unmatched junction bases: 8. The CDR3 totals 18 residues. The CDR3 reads CASSPTTSGGLNTGELFF. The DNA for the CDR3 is TGCGCCAGCAGCCCTACGACTAGCGGGGGGCTCAACACCGGGGAGCTGTTTTTT.

The CDR3: CASSGGTGETEAFF. DNA of the CDR3: TGTGCCAGCAGCGGAGGGACAGGGGAAACTGAAGCTTTCTTT. The V call is TRBV9, the J call TRBJ1-1, with 10 bases fitting TRBD1. Germline CDR1 reads SGDLS; CDR2 reads YYNGEE. J was trimmed by 5 bases and V by 3 bases; bases with no gene match: 4. The length of the CDR3 is 14 residues.

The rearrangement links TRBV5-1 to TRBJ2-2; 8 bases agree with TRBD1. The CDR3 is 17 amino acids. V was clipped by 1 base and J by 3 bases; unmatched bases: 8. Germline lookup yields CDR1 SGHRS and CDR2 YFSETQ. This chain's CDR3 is CASSLSVNRGYTGELFF. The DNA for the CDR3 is TGCGCCAGCAGCTTGAGCGTGAACAGGGGGTACACCGGGGAGCTGTTTTTT.

CDR3 bases: TGTGCCAGCAGTTACTCGAATCATGGGGCAGGAGGCTACACCTTC. Its translation is CASSYSNHGAGGYTF. The gene calls are TRBV6-2 or TRBV6-3 and TRBJ1-2; perhaps TRBD1 as D (5 bases). This CDR3 comprises 15 residues. Trimming pared 0 bases from V and 8 bases from J, leaving 16 bases between. Germline CDR1 MNHEY, CDR2 SVGEGT.